This is a list of T cell receptor beta chains from one sample in a study of blood T cell repertoires in COVID-19. Sequencing used immunoSEQ multiplex PCR; TCRdb keeps in-frame clones, though not all of them. The table has approximately 90,000 clones, approximately 89% seen once; the top ten hold approximately 0.45%. The specimen was peripheral blood. Source of these receptors: a man aged 55 to 70 with acute or convalescent COVID-19. Each CDR3 is given without its conserved first and last residue. The order of the fields is clone size, CDR3 length, V gene, CDR3 protein. Clone sizes are given selectively: once, few, many, or a class where the clone is expanded.

size: -
length: 14
V: TRBV3-1/TRBV3-2
CDR3: ASSQDLAGGAVKQF

size: few
length: 12
V: TRBV6-5
CDR3: ATKQGGVNQPQH

size: once
length: 12
V: TRBV5-1
CDR3: ASTRGLARNEQF

size: -
length: 13
V: TRBV30
CDR3: AWSGIGGVEETQY

size: few
length: 10
V: TRBV29-1
CDR3: SVENVDYEQY

size: -
length: 11
V: TRBV19
CDR3: ASSITGDTEAF

size: few
length: 12
V: TRBV7-9
CDR3: ASSLGQLGQPQH

size: few
length: 10
V: TRBV6-1
CDR3: ASSERDFGYT

size: -
length: 9
V: TRBV2
CDR3: ASSVEETQY

size: -
length: 15
V: TRBV5-1
CDR3: ASSLDPSGSPRETQY

size: -
length: 13
V: TRBV27
CDR3: ASSPWDRRRDGYT

size: -
length: 11
V: TRBV19
CDR3: ASKSDFYNEQF

size: -
length: 13
V: TRBV4-1
CDR3: ASSSPGTGNYGYT

size: -
length: 14
V: TRBV25-1
CDR3: ASSEFKGLSGTEAF

size: -
length: 13
V: TRBV5-1
CDR3: ASSLVARGVETQY

size: -
length: 11
V: TRBV14
CDR3: ASSQDEYYGYT

size: -
length: 12
V: TRBV9
CDR3: ASTQGTDGNTIY

size: -
length: 12
V: TRBV25-1
CDR3: ASSLGQGGTPLH

size: -
length: 12
V: TRBV7-3
CDR3: ASSLRGDNSPLH

size: few
length: 11
V: TRBV28
CDR3: ATLSGTGKGYT

size: once
length: 11
V: TRBV15
CDR3: ATSRDLDRGQY

size: -
length: 17
V: TRBV6-1
CDR3: ASSDYTTGQVLAKNIQY

size: -
length: 15
V: TRBV19
CDR3: ASRGAGDPTSTDTQY

size: -
length: 12
V: TRBV5-6
CDR3: ASSLIRTDYGYT

size: few
length: 13
V: TRBV7-9
CDR3: ASSRRVQGDYGYT

size: -
length: 11
V: TRBV29-1
CDR3: SVVGRGSNEQY

size: -
length: 15
V: TRBV6-2/TRBV6-3
CDR3: ASSDARERWGGYGYT

size: -
length: 11
V: TRBV3-1/TRBV3-2
CDR3: ASSQGLVSEQY

size: -
length: 12
V: TRBV30
CDR3: AWSWGQRNTEAF

size: -
length: 16
V: TRBV28
CDR3: ASSTPPAALAYQYEQY

size: -
length: 11
V: TRBV18
CDR3: ATGDRENTEAF

size: -
length: 12
V: TRBV29-1
CDR3: SVEASGITDTQY

size: -
length: 11
V: TRBV11-2
CDR3: ASSPRTKYGYT

size: -
length: 13
V: TRBV5-4
CDR3: ASSREQGLHYGYT

size: few
length: 13
V: TRBV4-1
CDR3: ASSQGDILSYEQY

size: -
length: 16
V: TRBV9
CDR3: ASSVGDSPSLWANVLT

size: -
length: 13
V: TRBV19
CDR3: ASSTRQGNYNEQF

size: -
length: 11
V: TRBV12-3/TRBV12-4
CDR3: ASSLTGNSPLH

size: -
length: 15
V: TRBV4-1
CDR3: ASSQAQDVDRVEPQH

size: -
length: 8
V: TRBV29-1
CDR3: SVAFDTQY

size: -
length: 12
V: TRBV2
CDR3: ASSERSTNEKLF

size: -
length: 12
V: TRBV27
CDR3: ASSPGGLTGELF

size: -
length: 14
V: TRBV5-1
CDR3: ASTRIGQGITDTQY

size: -
length: 10
V: TRBV2
CDR3: ASSVTGNTIY

size: -
length: 13
V: TRBV11-2
CDR3: ASSLVGGGSGEQY

size: -
length: 13
V: TRBV7-2
CDR3: ASSLGRGSYNEQF

size: -
length: 12
V: TRBV14
CDR3: ASSRDSYNSPLH

size: -
length: 10
V: TRBV5-4
CDR3: ASSREDYGYT

size: -
length: 11
V: TRBV24-1
CDR3: ATSHGANTEAF

size: once
length: 10
V: TRBV2
CDR3: ASSAGAPVAF

size: -
length: 13
V: TRBV2
CDR3: ASNFHREGNQPQH

size: -
length: 12
V: TRBV24-1
CDR3: ATGGTGNTGELF

size: -
length: 12
V: TRBV7-8
CDR3: ASSNTGAKNIQY

size: -
length: 14
V: TRBV19
CDR3: ASSMGRGHHQETQY

size: -
length: 13
V: TRBV7-9
CDR3: ASSLETAAGEKLF